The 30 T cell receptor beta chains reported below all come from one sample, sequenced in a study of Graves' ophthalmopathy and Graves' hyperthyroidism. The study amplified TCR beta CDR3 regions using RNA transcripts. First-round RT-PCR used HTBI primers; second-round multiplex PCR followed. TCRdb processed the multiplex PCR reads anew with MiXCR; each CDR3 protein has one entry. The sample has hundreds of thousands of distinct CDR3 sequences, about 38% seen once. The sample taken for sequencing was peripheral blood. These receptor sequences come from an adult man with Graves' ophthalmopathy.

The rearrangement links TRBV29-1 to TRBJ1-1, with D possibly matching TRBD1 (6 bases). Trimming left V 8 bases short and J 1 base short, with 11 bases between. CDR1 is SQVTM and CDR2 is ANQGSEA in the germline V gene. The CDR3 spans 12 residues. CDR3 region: CSPTGPNTEAFF. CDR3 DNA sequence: TGCAGCCCTACAGGGCCGAACACTGAAGCTTTCTTT. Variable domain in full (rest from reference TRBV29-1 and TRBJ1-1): SAVISQKPSRDICQRGTSLTIQCQVDSQVTMMFWYRQQPGQSLTLIATANQGSEATYESGFVIDKFPISRPNLTFSTLTVSNMSPEDSSIYLCSPTGPNTEAFFGQGTRLTVV.

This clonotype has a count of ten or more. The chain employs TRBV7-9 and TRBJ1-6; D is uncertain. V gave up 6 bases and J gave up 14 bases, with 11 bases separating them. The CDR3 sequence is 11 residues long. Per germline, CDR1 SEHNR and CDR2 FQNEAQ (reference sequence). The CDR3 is CASSGSTALHF. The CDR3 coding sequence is TGTGCCAGCAGTGGGTCTACGGCCCTCCACTTT.

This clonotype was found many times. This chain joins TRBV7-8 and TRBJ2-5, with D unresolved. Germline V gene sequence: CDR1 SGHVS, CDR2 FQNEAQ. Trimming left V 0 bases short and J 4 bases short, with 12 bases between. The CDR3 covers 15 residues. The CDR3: CASSLAEIVRETQYF. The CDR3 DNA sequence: TGTGCCAGCAGCTTAGCGGAGATAGTGCGAGAGACCCAGTACTTC.

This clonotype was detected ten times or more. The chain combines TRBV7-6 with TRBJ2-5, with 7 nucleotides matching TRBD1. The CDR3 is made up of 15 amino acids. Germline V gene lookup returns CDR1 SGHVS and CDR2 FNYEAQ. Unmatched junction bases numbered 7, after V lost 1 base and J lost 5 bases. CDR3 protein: CASSLGQGGWETQYF. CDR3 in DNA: TGTGCCAGCAGCTTAGGACAGGGTGGTTGGGAGACCCAGTACTTC.

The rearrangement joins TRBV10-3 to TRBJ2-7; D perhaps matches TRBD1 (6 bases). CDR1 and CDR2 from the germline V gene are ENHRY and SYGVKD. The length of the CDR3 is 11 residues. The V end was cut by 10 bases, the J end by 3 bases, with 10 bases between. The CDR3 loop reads CATAQGYEQYF. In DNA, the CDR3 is TGTGCCACCGCACAGGGCTACGAGCAGTACTTC.

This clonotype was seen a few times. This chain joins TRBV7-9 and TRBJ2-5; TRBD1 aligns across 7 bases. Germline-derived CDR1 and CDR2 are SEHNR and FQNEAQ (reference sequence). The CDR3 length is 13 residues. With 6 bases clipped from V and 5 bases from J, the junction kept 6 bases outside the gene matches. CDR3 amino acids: CASSSLRGETQYF. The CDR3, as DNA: TGTGCCAGCAGTTCCCTCAGGGGGGAGACCCAGTACTTC.

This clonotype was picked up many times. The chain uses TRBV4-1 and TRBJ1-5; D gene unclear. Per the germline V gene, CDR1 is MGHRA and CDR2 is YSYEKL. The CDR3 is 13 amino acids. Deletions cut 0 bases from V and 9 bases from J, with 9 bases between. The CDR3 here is CASSQDPRGPQHF. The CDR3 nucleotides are TGCGCCAGCAGCCAAGATCCCAGAGGGCCCCAGCATTTT.

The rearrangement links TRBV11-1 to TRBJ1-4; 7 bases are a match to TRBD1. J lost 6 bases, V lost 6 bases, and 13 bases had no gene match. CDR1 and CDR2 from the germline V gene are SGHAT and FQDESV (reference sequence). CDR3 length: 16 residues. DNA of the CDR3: TGTGCCAGCAGTGACAGGGCGGGGACGGTTCATGAAAAACTGTTTTTT. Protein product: CASSDRAGTVHEKLFF.

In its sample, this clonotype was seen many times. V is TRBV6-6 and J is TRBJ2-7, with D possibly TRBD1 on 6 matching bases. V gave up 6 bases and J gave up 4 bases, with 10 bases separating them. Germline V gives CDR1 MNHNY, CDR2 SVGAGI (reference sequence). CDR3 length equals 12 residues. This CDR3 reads CASSRGQYEQYF. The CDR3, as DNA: TGTGCCAGCAGCCGTGGACAGTACGAGCAGTACTTC.

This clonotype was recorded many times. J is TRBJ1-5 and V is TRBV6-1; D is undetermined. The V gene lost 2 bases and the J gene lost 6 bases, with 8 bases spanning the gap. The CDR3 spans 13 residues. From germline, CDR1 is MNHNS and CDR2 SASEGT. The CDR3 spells CASSERRSQPQHF. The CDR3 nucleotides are TGTGCCAGCAGTGAAAGAAGGAGTCAGCCCCAGCATTTT.

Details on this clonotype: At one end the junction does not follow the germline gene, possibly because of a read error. The CDR3 nucleotides read TGTGCCAGCAGTGACATTAAGACAGGACGGGGGACTGAAGCTTTCTTT. Protein sequence: CASSDIKTGRGTEAFF. The rearrangement uses TRBV10-2 and TRBJ1-1, with D possibly matching TRBD1 (6 bases). The CDR3 is made up of 16 amino acids. Germline V lookup: CDR1 WSHSY, CDR2 SAAADI.

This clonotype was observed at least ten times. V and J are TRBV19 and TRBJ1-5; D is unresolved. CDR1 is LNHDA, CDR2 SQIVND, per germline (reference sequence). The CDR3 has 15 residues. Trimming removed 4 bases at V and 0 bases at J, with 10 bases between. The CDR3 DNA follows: TGTGCCAGTAGTAACCAAGACGTTAGCAATCAGCCCCAGCATTTT. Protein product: CASSNQDVSNQPQHF.

This CDR3 reads CATSSALRLETQHF. Here the CDR3 DNA reads TGTGCCACCAGCAGTGCATTGAGGTTGGAGACCCAGCATTTT. This sequence joins TRBV15 and TRBJ1-5; D unresolved. The CDR3 spans 14 residues. Looked up from germline, CDR1 is LNHNV and CDR2 is YYDKDF (reference sequence). V lost 3 bases and J lost 11, with 17 bases in between.

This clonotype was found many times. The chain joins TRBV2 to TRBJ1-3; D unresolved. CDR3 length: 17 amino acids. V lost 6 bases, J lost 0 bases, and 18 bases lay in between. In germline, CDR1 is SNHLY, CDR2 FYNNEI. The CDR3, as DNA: TGTGCCAGCAGGAACCCGGACGGTGGAGTCTCTGGAAACACCATATATTTT. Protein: CASRNPDGGVSGNTIYF.

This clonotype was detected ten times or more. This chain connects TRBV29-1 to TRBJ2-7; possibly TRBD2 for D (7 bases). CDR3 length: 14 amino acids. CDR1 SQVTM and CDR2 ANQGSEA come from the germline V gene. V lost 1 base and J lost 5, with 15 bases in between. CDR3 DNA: TGCAGCGTTGAAGGGAGCGGGACAACCCACGAGCAGTACTTC. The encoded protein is CSVEGSGTTHEQYF.

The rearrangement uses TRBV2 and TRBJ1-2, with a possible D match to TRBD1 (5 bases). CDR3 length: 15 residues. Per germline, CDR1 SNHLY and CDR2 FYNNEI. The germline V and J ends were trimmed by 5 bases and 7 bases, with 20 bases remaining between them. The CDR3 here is CASSTGRRGLFGYTF. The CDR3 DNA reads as TGTGCCAGCAGTACCGGACGAAGGGGCCTTTTTGGCTACACCTTC. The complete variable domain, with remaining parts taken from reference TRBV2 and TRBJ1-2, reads EPEVTQTPSHQVTQMGQEVILRCVPISNHLYFYWYRQILGQKVEFLVSFYNNEISEKSEIFDDQFSVERPDGSNFTLKIRSTKLEDSAMYFCASSTGRRGLFGYTFGSGTRLTVV.

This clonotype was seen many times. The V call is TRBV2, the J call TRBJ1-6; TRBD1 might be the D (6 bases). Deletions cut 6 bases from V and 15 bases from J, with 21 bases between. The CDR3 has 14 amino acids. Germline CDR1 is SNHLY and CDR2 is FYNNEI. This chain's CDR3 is CASRGADPFRDLHF. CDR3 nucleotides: TGTGCCAGCAGGGGGGCGGATCCTTTTAGGGACCTCCACTTT. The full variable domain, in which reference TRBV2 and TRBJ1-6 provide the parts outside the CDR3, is EPEVTQTPSHQVTQMGQEVILRCVPISNHLYFYWYRQILGQKVEFLVSFYNNEISEKSEIFDDQFSVERPDGSNFTLKIRSTKLEDSAMYFCASRGADPFRDLHFGNGTRLTVT.

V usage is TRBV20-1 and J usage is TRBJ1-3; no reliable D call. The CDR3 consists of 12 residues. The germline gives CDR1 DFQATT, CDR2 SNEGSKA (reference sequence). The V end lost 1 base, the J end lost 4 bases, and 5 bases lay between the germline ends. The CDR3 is CSARVVGNTIYF. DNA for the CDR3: TGCAGTGCTAGAGTCGTCGGAAACACCATATATTTT.

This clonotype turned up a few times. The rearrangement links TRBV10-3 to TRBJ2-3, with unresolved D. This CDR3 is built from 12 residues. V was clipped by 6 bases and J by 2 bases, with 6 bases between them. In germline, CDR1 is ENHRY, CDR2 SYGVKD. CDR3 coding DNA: TGTGCCATCAGCCCCGTCACAGATACGCAGTATTTT. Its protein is CAISPVTDTQYF.

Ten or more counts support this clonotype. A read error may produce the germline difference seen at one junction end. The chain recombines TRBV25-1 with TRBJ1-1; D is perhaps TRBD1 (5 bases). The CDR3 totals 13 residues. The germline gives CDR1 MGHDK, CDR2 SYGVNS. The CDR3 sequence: CASSEEVGTETFF. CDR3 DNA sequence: TGTGCCAGCAGTGAAGAAGTAGGGACTGAAACTTTCTTT. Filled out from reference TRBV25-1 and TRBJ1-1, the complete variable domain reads EADIYQTPRYLVIGTGKKITLECSQTMGHDKMYWYQQDPGMELHLIHYSYGVNSTEKGDLSSESTVSRIRTEHFPLTLESARPSHTSQYLCASSEEVGTETFFGQGTRLTVV.

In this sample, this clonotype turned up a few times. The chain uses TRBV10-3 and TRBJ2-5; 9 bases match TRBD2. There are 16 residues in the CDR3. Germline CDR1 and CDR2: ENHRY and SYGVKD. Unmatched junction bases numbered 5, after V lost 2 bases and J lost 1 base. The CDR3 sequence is CAISEGLAGSQETQYF. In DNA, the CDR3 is TGTGCCATCAGTGAGGGGCTAGCGGGAAGCCAAGAGACCCAGTACTTC.

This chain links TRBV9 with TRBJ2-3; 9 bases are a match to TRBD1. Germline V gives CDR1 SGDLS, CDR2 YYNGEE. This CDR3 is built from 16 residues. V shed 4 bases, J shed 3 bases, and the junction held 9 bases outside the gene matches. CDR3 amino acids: CASSTVPGQGTDTQYF. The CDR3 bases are TGTGCCAGCAGCACAGTCCCGGGACAGGGTACAGATACGCAGTATTTT. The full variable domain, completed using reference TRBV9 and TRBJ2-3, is DSGVTQTPKHLITATGQRVTLRCSPRSGDLSVYWYQQSLDQGLQFLIQYYNGEERAKGNILERFSAQQFPDLHSELNLSSLELGDSALYFCASSTVPGQGTDTQYFGPGTRLTVL.

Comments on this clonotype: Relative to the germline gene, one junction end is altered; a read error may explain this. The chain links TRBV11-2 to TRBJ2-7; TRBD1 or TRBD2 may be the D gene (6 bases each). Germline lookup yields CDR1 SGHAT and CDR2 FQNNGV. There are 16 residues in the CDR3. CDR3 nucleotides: TGTGCCAGCAGCTTAGGCCCGGGGGCGAACACCGGGGAGCTGTACTTC. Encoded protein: CASSLGPGANTGELYF.

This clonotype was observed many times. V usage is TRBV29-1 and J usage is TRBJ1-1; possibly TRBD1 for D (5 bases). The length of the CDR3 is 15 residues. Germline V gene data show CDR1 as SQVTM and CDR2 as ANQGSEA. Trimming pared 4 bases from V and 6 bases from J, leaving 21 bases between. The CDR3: CSVVGGGGGAPEAFF. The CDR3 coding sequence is TGCAGCGTTGTTGGGGGTGGGGGAGGCGCGCCTGAAGCTTTCTTT.

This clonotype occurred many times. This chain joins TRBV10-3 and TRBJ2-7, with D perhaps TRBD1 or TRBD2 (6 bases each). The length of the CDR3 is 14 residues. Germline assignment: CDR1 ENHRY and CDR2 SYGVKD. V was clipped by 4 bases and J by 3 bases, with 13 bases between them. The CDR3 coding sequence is TGTGCCATCAGTGTGGGCGGGACAAACTACGAGCAGTACTTC. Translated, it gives CAISVGGTNYEQYF.

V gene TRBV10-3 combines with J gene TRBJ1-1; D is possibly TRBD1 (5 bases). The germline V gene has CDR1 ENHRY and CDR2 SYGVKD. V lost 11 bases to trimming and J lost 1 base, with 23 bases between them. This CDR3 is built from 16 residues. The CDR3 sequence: CAGRVELWKGNTEAFF. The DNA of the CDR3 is TGTGCCGGCAGGGTAGAACTGTGGAAGGGGAACACTGAAGCTTTCTTT.

CDR3 amino acids: CAISPGGEQYF. CDR3 nucleotide sequence: TGTGCCATCAGTCCAGGGGGCGAGCAGTACTTC. The chain employs TRBV10-3 and TRBJ2-7; TRBD1 matches 7 bases. The V segment lost 5 bases and the J segment 6 bases; nucleotides outside the gene matches: 1. The CDR3 has 11 residues. CDR1 and CDR2 (germline): ENHRY, SYGVKD.

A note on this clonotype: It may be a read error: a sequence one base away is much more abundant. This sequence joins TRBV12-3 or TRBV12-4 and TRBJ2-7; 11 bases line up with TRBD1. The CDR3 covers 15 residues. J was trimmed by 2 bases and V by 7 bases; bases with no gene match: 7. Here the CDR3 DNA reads TGTGCCAGCACCTGTCCGGGACAGGGGGCCTACGAGCAGTACTTC. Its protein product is CASTCPGQGAYEQYF.

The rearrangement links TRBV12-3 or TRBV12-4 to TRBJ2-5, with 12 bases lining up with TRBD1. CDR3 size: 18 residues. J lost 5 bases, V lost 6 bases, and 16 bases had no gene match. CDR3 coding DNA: TGTGCCAGCAGCTCACTAGTCCCGGGACAGGGGGCTGTGGAGACCCAGTACTTC. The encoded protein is CASSSLVPGQGAVETQYF.

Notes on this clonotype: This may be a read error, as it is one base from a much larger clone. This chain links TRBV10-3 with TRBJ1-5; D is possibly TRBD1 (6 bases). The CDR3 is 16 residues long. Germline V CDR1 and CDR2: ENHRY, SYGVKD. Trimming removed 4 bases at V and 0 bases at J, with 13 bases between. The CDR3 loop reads CAISVYGTNSNQPQHF. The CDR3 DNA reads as TGTGCCATCAGTGTATACGGGACAAATAGCAATCAGCCCCAGCATTTT.